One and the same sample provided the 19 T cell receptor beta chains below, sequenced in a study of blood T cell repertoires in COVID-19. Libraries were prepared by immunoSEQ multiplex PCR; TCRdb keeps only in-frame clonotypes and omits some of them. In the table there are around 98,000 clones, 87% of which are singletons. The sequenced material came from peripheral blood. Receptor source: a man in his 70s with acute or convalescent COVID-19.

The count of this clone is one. The CDR3 sequence: CASSLVGARELFF. The CDR3 DNA follows: TGTGCCAGCAGTTTAGTTGGGGCCCGGGAGCTGTTTTTT. The rearrangement links TRBV12-3 or TRBV12-4 to TRBJ2-2, with D perhaps TRBD1 (5 bases). Trimming left V 1 base short and J 9 bases short, with 9 bases between. There are 13 residues in the CDR3.

The DNA for the CDR3 is TGTGCCAGCAGCGCTGGGCTAGCGGGGGAAACTTACACAGATACGCAGTATTTT. Translation gives CASSAGLAGETYTDTQYF. The chain combines TRBV9 with TRBJ2-3; 10 nucleotides align to TRBD2. The CDR3 totals 18 residues. Germline values: CDR1 SGDLS, CDR2 YYNGEE. V was pared by 3 bases and J by 2 bases, with 12 bases of the junction left unmatched.

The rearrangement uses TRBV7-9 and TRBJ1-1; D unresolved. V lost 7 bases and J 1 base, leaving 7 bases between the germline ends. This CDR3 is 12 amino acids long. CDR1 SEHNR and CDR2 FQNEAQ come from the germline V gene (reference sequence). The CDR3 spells CASTLGNTEAFF. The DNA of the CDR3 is TGTGCCAGCACCCTAGGGAACACTGAAGCTTTCTTT.

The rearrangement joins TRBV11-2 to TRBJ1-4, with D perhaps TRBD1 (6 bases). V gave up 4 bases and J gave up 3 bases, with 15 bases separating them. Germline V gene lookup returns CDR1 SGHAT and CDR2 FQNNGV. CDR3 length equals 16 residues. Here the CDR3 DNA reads TGTGCCAGCAGCTCGGGACAATTGCAAGCTAATGAAAAACTGTTTTTT. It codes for CASSSGQLQANEKLFF.

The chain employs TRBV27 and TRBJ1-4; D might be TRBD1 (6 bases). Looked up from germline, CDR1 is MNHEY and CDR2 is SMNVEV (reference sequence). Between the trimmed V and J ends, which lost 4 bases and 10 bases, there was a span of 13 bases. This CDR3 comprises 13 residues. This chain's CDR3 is CASSSDRSRKLFF. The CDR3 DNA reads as TGTGCCAGCAGTTCTGACAGGAGCAGAAAACTGTTTTTT.

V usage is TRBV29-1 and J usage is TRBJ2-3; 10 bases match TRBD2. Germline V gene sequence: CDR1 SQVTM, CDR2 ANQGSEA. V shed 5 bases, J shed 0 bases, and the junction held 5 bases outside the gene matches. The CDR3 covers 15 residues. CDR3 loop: CSVLTSGASTDTQYF. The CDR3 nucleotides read TGCAGCGTTCTCACTAGCGGGGCGAGCACAGATACGCAGTATTTT.

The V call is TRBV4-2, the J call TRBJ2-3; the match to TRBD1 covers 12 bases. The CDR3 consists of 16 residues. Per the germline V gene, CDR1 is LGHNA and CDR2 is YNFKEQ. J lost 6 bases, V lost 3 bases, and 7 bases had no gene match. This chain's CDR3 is CASSHAGTGGRDTQYF. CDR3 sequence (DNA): TGTGCCAGCAGCCATGCCGGGACAGGGGGCAGGGATACGCAGTATTTT.

The CDR3 coding sequence is TGCAGTGCTAGTGGGCGGACAGCACTTTCCTCTGGGGCCAACGTCCTGACTTTC. It codes for CSASGRTALSSGANVLTF. V gene TRBV20-1 combines with J gene TRBJ2-6, with D possibly matching TRBD1 (6 bases). CDR3 length: 18 amino acids. The germline gives CDR1 DFQATT, CDR2 SNEGSKA (reference sequence). The germline V and J ends were trimmed by 3 bases and 0 bases, with 18 bases remaining between them.

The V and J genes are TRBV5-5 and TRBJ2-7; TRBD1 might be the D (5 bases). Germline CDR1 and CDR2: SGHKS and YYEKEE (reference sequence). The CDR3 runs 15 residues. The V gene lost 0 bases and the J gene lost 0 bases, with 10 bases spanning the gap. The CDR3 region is CASSLEGMSSYEQYF. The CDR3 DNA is TGTGCCAGCAGCTTGGAGGGGATGAGCTCCTACGAGCAGTACTTC.

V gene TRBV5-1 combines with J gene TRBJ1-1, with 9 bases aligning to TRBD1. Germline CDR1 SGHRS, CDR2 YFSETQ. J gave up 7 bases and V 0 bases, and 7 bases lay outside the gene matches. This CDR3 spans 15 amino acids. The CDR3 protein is CASSLGTGESDEAFF. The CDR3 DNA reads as TGCGCCAGCAGCTTGGGGACAGGGGAGTCGGATGAAGCTTTCTTT.

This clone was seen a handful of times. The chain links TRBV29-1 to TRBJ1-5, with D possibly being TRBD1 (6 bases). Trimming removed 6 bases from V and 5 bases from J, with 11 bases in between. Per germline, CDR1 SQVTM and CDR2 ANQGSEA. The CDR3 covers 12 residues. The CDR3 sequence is CSVSNRDQPQHF. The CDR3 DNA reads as TGCAGCGTATCAAACAGGGATCAGCCCCAGCATTTT.

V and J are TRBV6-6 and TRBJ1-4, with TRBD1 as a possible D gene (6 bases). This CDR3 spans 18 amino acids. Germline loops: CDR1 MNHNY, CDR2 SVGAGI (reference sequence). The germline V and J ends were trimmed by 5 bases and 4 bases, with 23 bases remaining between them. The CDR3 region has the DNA TGTGCCAGCAGTCCGCGAGGGGTATTGGGGGCGCATAATGAAAAACTGTTTTTT. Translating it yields CASSPRGVLGAHNEKLFF.

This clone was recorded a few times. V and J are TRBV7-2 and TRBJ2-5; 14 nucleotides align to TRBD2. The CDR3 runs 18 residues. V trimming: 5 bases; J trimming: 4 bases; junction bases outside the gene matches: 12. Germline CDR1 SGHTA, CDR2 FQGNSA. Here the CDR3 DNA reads TGTGCCAGCAGCCGCACCGGGACTAGCGGGGGATTAGTAGAGACCCAGTACTTC. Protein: CASSRTGTSGGLVETQYF. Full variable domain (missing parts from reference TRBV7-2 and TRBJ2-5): GAGVSQSPSNKVTEKGKDVELRCDPISGHTALYWYRQSLGQGLEFLIYFQGNSAPDKSGLPSDRFSAERTGGSVSTLTIQRTQQEDSAVYLCASSRTGTSGGLVETQYFGPGTRLLVL.

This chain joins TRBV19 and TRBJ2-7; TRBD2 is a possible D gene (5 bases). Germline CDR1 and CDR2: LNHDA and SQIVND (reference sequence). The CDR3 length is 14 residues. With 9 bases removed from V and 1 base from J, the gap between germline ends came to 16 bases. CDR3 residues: CASSIRRGSYEQYF. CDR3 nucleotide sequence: TGTGCCAGCTCCATCCGACGGGGTTCCTACGAGCAGTACTTC.

The DNA of the CDR3 is TGTGCCAGCAGTAGGACAAGCAATCAGCCCCAGCATTTT. Its translation: CASSRTSNQPQHF. The rearrangement joins TRBV7-9 to TRBJ1-5; D is possibly TRBD1 (5 bases). CDR3 length: 13 amino acids. V lost 6 bases and J 1 base, leaving 7 bases between the germline ends. Germline loops: CDR1 SEHNR, CDR2 FQNEAQ (reference sequence).

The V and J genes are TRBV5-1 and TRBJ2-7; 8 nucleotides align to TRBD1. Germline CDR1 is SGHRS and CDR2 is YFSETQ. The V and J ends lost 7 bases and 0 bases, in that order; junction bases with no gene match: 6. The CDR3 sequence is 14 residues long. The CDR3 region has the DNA TGCGCCAGCCGACAGGGGACCAACTCCTACGAGCAGTACTTC. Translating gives CASRQGTNSYEQYF.

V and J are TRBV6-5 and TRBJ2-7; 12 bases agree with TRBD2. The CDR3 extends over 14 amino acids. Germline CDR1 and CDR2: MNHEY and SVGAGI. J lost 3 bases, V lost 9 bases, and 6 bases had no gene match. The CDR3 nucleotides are TGTGCCAGTAGACTAGCGGGGGAGCTCTACGAGCAGTACTTC. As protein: CASRLAGELYEQYF.

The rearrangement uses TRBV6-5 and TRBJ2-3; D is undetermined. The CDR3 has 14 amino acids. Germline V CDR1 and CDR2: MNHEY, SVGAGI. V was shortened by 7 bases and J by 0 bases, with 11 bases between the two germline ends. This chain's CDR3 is CASTPFPSTDTQYF. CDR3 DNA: TGTGCCAGCACCCCCTTCCCCAGCACAGATACGCAGTATTTT.

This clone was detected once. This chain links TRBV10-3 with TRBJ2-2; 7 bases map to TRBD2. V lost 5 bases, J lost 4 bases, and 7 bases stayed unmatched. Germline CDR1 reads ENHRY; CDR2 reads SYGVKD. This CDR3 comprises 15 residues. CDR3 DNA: TGTGCCATCAGTCGTCCGGGGGGAACCACCGGGGAGCTGTTTTTT. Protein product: CAISRPGGTTGELFF.